The source of this T cell receptor (beta chain) is a study of blood T cells in healthy people across ages. Study outcomes and limitations: A conclusive naive versus antigen-experienced comparison was prevented by the unsorted PBMCs.

On this clonotype itself: The antigen remains undetermined.

Next came a second PCR, run for roughly 7 to 12 cycles, which used a sample-barcoded 5' primer along with a J-beta primer mix. Each cDNA molecule was tagged by a template-switch adaptor that had 12 random nucleotides. TCRdb called the 5' RACE reads again in MiXCR, with one record for every CDR3 protein. The table lists around 1,600,000 distinct CDR3 sequences, 35% to 45% of them singletons. Germline lookup yields CDR1 MDHEN and CDR2 SYDVKM. The CDR3 has 20 amino acids. Between the trimmed V and J ends, which lost 3 bases and 0 bases, there was a span of 26 bases. Staff drew around 10 milliliters of peripheral blood from each donor.

The clonotype was recovered from a woman aged 18-30 years in good health. The rearrangement joins TRBV28 to TRBJ1-1, with D tentatively TRBD1 (6 bases). Sample: blood. CDR3: CASSFVSGGFIPTMNTEAFF. CDR3 bases: TGTGCCAGCAGTTTTGTCTCCGGGGGCTTCATCCCCACCATGAACACTGAAGCTTTCTTT.